The sample holds a few counts of the clone carrying this TCR beta chain. Its antigen is currently unknown. Trimming removed 0 bases at V and 5 bases at J, with 7 bases between. This CDR3 comprises 13 residues. The germline gives CDR1 LGHNA, CDR2 YSLEER. CD45RO/CCR7/CD25/CD127/CD95/CD27 staining was used to isolate CD4+ naive, central memory, regulatory and stem cell-like memory cells by sorting. These data belong to a study of beta chain features in type 1 diabetes. Study results and caveats: Type 1 diabetes patients had TCRB CDR3s that were shorter (moderately but significantly so) in all four CD4+ subsets. Patients with type 1 diabetes showed fewer VDJ junction insertions and more deletions. The naive, central memory and Treg TCRB repertoires of patients appeared to be more similar to one another than those of healthy donors. Although PCR might favor shorter templates, it would do so equally in patients and controls.

The sequenced template was cDNA made from the entire isolated RNA. The table came from immunoSEQ multiplex PCR; TCRdb's copy has only in-frame clones and leaves some out. The sample has under 350,000 clones, roughly 13% seen once. This clonotype originated in a man aged 30-40 years with type 1 diabetes. Sequencing was performed on naive CD4+ T cells from blood. The J gene is TRBJ1-1, the V gene TRBV4-3; D is unresolved. The CDR3 sequence: CASSQELETEAFF. The CDR3 region has the DNA TGCGCCAGCAGCCAAGAGTTAGAGACTGAAGCTTTCTTT.